Each of the 17 T cell receptor beta chains below was sequenced from the same sample in a study of blood T cell repertoires in COVID-19. Assay used: immunoSEQ multiplex PCR; TCRdb lists only in-frame clones, some missing. Altogether approximately 250,000 clones are present, roughly 86% being singletons, with the ten largest covering about 1.6%. The source material was peripheral blood. All receptors derive from a woman between 55 and 75 years old who had recovered from COVID-19.

The chain uses TRBV7-3 and TRBJ2-3; TRBD2 might be the D (6 bases). Trimming removed 5 bases from V and 10 bases from J, with 16 bases in between. Germline loops: CDR1 SGHTA, CDR2 FQGTGA. CDR3 length: 13 amino acids. The CDR3 is CASSPGVFDAQYF. CDR3 nucleotide sequence: TGTGCCAGCAGCCCGGGGGTATTTGATGCGCAGTATTTT.

This chain joins TRBV5-1 and TRBJ1-2; tentative D call: TRBD1 (5 bases). This CDR3 has 13 amino acids. Trimming took 4 bases from V and 4 from J, leaving 11 bases between them. Germline CDR1 SGHRS, CDR2 YFSETQ. CDR3 amino acids: CASSPLTAYGYTF. Written as DNA, the CDR3 is TGCGCCAGCAGCCCACTGACAGCCTATGGCTACACCTTC.

This rearrangement joins TRBV10-1 to TRBJ2-3; 15 positions match TRBD2. The CDR3 is 19 amino acids. Unmatched junction bases numbered 11, after V lost 2 bases and J lost 5 bases. Germline V gives CDR1 WNHNN, CDR2 SYGVQD (reference sequence). This CDR3 reads CASSEKEGTSGGPIDTQYF. Here the CDR3 DNA reads TGCGCCAGCAGTGAGAAGGAGGGGACTAGCGGGGGGCCGATAGATACGCAGTATTTT.

This clone has a handful of counts. J is TRBJ2-2 and V is TRBV13, with 11 bases identical to TRBD2. Germline assignment: CDR1 PRHDT and CDR2 FYEKMQ (reference sequence). With V trimmed by 4 bases and J by 3 bases, 7 bases remained unmatched. This CDR3 spans 17 amino acids. The CDR3 sequence is CASSSILAGDDTGELFF. The DNA for the CDR3 is TGTGCCAGCAGCTCGATACTAGCGGGGGATGACACCGGGGAGCTGTTTTTT.

The genes are TRBV27 and TRBJ1-6; 8 positions agree with TRBD1. There are 16 residues in the CDR3. V was pared by 2 bases and J by 4 bases, with 4 bases of the junction left unmatched. CDR1 and CDR2 (germline): MNHEY, SMNVEV (reference sequence). The chain's CDR3 is CASSLTGGGYNSPLHF. The CDR3 DNA follows: TGTGCCAGCAGTTTAACAGGGGGTGGATATAATTCACCCCTCCACTTT.

Regarding this clone: A much larger clone differs by one base, so this may be a read error. The V and J genes are TRBV9 and TRBJ1-1; D perhaps matches TRBD1 (5 bases). With 2 bases removed from V and 1 base from J, the gap between germline ends came to 6 bases. CDR3 length: 13 amino acids. The germline V gene has CDR1 SGDLS and CDR2 YYNGEE. The CDR3 region is CASSVTGNTEAFF. CDR3 DNA: TGTGCCAGCAGCGTTACAGGGAACACTGAAGCTTTCTTT.

The chain employs TRBV6-5 and TRBJ1-1; the D gene is possibly TRBD1 (6 bases). The CDR3 is 14 residues long. V was cut by 4 bases and J by 5 bases, with 14 bases left in between. Germline-derived CDR1 and CDR2 are MNHEY and SVGAGI. CDR3 in amino acids: CASSFQQGDTEAFF. The CDR3 region has the DNA TGTGCCAGCAGTTTCCAACAGGGAGATACTGAAGCTTTCTTT.

V is TRBV13 and J is TRBJ1-2; D is unresolved. The V end was cut by 3 bases, the J end by 2 bases, with 10 bases between. Germline V gives CDR1 PRHDT, CDR2 FYEKMQ (reference sequence). The CDR3 loop spans 14 amino acids. For the CDR3, the DNA is TGTGCCAGCAGCTTTTGGACGGGAAACTATGGCTACACCTTC. It encodes CASSFWTGNYGYTF.

The genes are TRBV2 and TRBJ1-4, with a weak D call TRBD1 (6 bases). CDR3 length: 15 amino acids. Germline assignment: CDR1 SNHLY and CDR2 FYNNEI. The V gene lost 4 bases and the J gene lost 8 bases, with 17 bases spanning the gap. Here the CDR3 reads CASSAFQGSSEKLFF. The CDR3 DNA reads TGTGCCAGCAGTGCCTTCCAGGGGAGTAGCGAAAAACTGTTTTTT.

This rearrangement joins TRBV19 to TRBJ2-3; 11 bases match TRBD2. This CDR3 is built from 14 residues. CDR1 and CDR2 from the germline V gene are LNHDA and SQIVND (reference sequence). The CDR3 coding sequence is TGTGCAGTACTAGCGGGGGCTTCCACAGATACGCAGTATTTT. Its protein product is CAVLAGASTDTQYF.

The gene calls are TRBV3-1 (or the pseudogene TRBV3-2) and TRBJ2-3; D possibly corresponds to TRBD2 (6 bases). V was shortened by 3 bases and J by 5 bases, with 6 bases between the two germline ends. CDR3 length: 12 amino acids. Germline CDR1 LGHDT, CDR2 YNNKEL (reference sequence). CDR3: CASSQGGDTQYF. CDR3 in DNA: TGTGCCAGCAGCCAGGGGGGAGATACGCAGTATTTT.

J is TRBJ1-5 and V is TRBV6-5; the D gene is possibly TRBD1 (5 bases). Trimming pared 6 bases from V and 0 bases from J, leaving 9 bases between. Germline V CDR1 and CDR2: MNHEY, SVGAGI. CDR3 length: 14 residues. This CDR3 is CASRRQNSNQPQHF. The CDR3 region has the DNA TGTGCCAGCAGACGACAGAATAGCAATCAGCCCCAGCATTTT.

This chain connects TRBV5-6 to TRBJ1-4, with TRBD1 matching over 7 bases. The CDR3 runs to 15 residues. Germline CDR1 SGHDT, CDR2 YYEEEE. V dropped 4 bases and J dropped 7; count of bases not matched to a gene: 10. The CDR3 nucleotides read TGTGCCAGCAGCCGCCGACAGGGCTGGGTTGAAAAACTGTTTTTT. Translating gives CASSRRQGWVEKLFF.

The chain combines TRBV7-2 with TRBJ2-5, with 12 bases fitting TRBD2. CDR1 SGHTA and CDR2 FQGNSA come from the germline V gene. Trimming cost V 6 bases and J 1 base; bases outside gene matches: 3. The CDR3 has 15 residues. The CDR3 DNA sequence: TGTGCCAGCAGGCTGGGACTAGCGGGCCAAGAGACCCAGTACTTC. Translating gives CASRLGLAGQETQYF.

This clone showed up just a few times. This rearrangement joins TRBV3-1 (or the pseudogene TRBV3-2) to TRBJ2-2; TRBD2 matches 10 bases. The trim removed 5 bases at V and 6 bases at J, leaving 9 bases unmatched. CDR3 length equals 16 residues. From germline, CDR1 is LGHDT and CDR2 YNNKEL (reference sequence). CDR3 region: CASSARDSGGAGELFF. The DNA of the CDR3 is TGTGCCAGCAGCGCAAGAGACAGCGGGGGGGCCGGGGAGCTGTTTTTT.

The chain links TRBV6-4 to TRBJ1-4, with TRBD1 identical over 7 bases. Germline assignment: CDR1 MRHNA and CDR2 SNTAGT. Trimming removed 5 bases from V and 8 bases from J; junction bases left unmatched: 5. This CDR3 has 13 residues. The CDR3 DNA reads as TGTGCCAGCAGTCCTGGGACAGAAGAAAAACTGTTTTTT. Translating it yields CASSPGTEEKLFF.

The V gene is TRBV20-1, the J gene TRBJ2-1; 8 positions match TRBD2. Germline-derived CDR1 and CDR2 are DFQATT and SNEGSKA (reference sequence). The CDR3 sequence is 11 residues long. J gave up 14 bases and V 1 base, and 4 bases lay outside the gene matches. The CDR3 nucleotides are TGCAGTGCTAGAGTGGCGACTAGCGAGTTCTTC. It translates to CSARVATSEFF.